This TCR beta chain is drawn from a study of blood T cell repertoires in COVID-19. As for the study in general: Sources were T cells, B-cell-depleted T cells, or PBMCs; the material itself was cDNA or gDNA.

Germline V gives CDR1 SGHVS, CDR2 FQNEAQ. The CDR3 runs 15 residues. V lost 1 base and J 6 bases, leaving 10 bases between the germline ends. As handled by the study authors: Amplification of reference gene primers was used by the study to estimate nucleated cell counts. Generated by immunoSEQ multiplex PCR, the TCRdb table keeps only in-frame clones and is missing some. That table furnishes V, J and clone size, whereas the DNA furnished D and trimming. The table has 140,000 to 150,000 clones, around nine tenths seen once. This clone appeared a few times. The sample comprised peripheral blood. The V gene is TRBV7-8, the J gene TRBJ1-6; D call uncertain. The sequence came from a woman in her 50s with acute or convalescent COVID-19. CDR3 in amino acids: CASSLESRINSPLHF. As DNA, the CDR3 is TGTGCCAGCAGCTTAGAATCCAGGATTAATTCACCCCTCCACTTT.